This T cell receptor beta chain came from a study of T-cell memory formation after mild COVID-19. The wider study: Largely donor-specific sequence clusters came from two donors.

Using its own MiXCR run on the 5' RACE reads, TCRdb lists one record per CDR3 protein. The data hold about 470,000 distinct CDR3 sequences, with 20% to 30% observed a single time. This clonotype appeared a few times. What it recognizes is unknown. Trimming removed 5 bases from V and 5 bases from J, with 21 bases in between. Per the germline V gene, CDR1 is SEHNR and CDR2 is FQNEAQ (reference sequence). The CDR3 covers 16 residues. Overall study findings and caveats: In pre-infection memory, a portion of responding clones appeared, which suggested that cross-reactive memory joined. Clones contracting over day 15 to 85 were CD4/CD8 balanced, with later expanders leaning CD4+.

This receptor was identified in an adult woman who had mild COVID-19 (a few samples of this study predate the infection). Cell type and time point are not known. The rearrangement joins TRBV7-9 to TRBJ2-5; D is perhaps TRBD1 (7 bases). Material for sequencing was PBMCs or a T cell subset sorted from them (not recorded which). The CDR3 loop is CASSPILTGRWETQYF. CDR3 coding DNA: TGTGCCAGCAGCCCAATCCTGACAGGGAGGTGGGAGACCCAGTACTTC.